This T cell receptor (beta chain) was documented in a study of beta chain features in type 1 diabetes. Study conclusions and caveats: Relative to healthy donors, patients appeared to have naive, central memory and Treg TCRB repertoires that were more similar. Patients with Type 1 diabetes showed moderately but significantly shorter TCRB CDR3s in all four CD4+ subsets. The study found fewer insertions and more deletions at VDJ junctions in type 1 diabetes patients.

A single heparinised blood sample, averaging around 120 mL, was obtained per donor. Cell sorting via CD45RO/CCR7/CD25/CD127/CD95/CD27 was performed to obtain CD4+ naive, central memory, regulatory and stem cell-like memory cells. With respect to this clone: No antigen is known for it.

The trim removed 2 bases at V and 2 bases at J, leaving 10 bases unmatched. The germline CDR1 and CDR2 sequences are ENHRY and SYGVKD. The CDR3 loop spans 19 amino acids. Every bit of the isolated RNA underwent reverse transcription, so sequencing read expressed TCRB transcripts. Profiled with immunoSEQ multiplex PCR; TCRdb holds only in-frame clones, not every one. The sample carries approximately 730,000 clones, over 10% recorded once. Material: naive CD4+ T cells from blood. The clonotype originates from a man between 18 and 29 years old with type 1 diabetes. This sequence joins TRBV10-3 and TRBJ2-2, with 11 bases that match TRBD1. The CDR3 is CAISEPPGQGDVNTGELFF. DNA for the CDR3: TGTGCCATCAGTGAGCCACCGGGACAGGGGGACGTAAACACCGGGGAGCTGTTTTTT.